The clone carrying this T cell receptor (beta chain) has a handful of counts. The germline V and J ends were trimmed by 0 bases and 0 bases, with 12 bases remaining between them. Germline values: CDR1 SGHRS, CDR2 YFSETQ. The CDR3 spans 17 residues. This sample is part of a study of control samples from healthy donors and cancer patients. Libraries were prepared by immunoSEQ multiplex PCR; TCRdb keeps only in-frame clonotypes and omits some of them. The sample comprises some 150,000 clones, roughly 94% of which are singletons, and roughly 13% rests with the top ten. This clonotype was obtained from a man in his forties or fifties in good health. The V call is TRBV5-1, the J call TRBJ2-2; D ambiguous. The sample consisted of blood. The CDR3 coding sequence is TGCGCCAGCAGCTTGGGGATGGGCACTTCGAACACCGGGGAGCTGTTTTTT. It specifies CASSLGMGTSNTGELFF.